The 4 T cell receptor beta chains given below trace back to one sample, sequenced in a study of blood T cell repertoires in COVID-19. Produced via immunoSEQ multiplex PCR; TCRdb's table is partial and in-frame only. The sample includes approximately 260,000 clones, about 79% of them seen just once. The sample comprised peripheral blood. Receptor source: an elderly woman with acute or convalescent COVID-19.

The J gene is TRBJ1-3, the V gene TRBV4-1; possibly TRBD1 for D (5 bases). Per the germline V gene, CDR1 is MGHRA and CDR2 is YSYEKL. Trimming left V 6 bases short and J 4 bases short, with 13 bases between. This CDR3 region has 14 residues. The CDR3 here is CASSLGHDGNTIYF. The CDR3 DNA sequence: TGCGCCAGCAGTCTAGGACACGACGGAAACACCATATATTTT.

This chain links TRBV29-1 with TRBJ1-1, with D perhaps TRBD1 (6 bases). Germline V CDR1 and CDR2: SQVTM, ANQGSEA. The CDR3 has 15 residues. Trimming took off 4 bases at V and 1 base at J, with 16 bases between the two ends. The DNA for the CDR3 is TGCAGCGTTGGGCAGGGGACGCGGAGGAACACTGAAGCTTTCTTT. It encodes CSVGQGTRRNTEAFF. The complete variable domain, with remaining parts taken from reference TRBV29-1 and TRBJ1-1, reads SAVISQKPSRDICQRGTSLTIQCQVDSQVTMMFWYRQQPGQSLTLIATANQGSEATYESGFVIDKFPISRPNLTFSTLTVSNMSPEDSSIYLCSVGQGTRRNTEAFFGQGTRLTVV.

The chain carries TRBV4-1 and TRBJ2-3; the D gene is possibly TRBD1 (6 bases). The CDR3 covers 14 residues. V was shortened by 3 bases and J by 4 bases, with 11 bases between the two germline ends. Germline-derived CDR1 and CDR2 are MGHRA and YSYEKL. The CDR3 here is CASSHTGKADTQYF. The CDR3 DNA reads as TGCGCCAGCAGCCATACAGGGAAAGCAGATACGCAGTATTTT.

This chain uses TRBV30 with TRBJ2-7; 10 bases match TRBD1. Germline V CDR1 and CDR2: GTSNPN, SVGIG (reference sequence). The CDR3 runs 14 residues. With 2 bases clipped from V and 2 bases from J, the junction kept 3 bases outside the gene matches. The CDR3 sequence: CAWSTGQGTYEQYF. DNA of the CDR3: TGTGCCTGGAGTACGGGACAGGGGACCTACGAGCAGTACTTC.